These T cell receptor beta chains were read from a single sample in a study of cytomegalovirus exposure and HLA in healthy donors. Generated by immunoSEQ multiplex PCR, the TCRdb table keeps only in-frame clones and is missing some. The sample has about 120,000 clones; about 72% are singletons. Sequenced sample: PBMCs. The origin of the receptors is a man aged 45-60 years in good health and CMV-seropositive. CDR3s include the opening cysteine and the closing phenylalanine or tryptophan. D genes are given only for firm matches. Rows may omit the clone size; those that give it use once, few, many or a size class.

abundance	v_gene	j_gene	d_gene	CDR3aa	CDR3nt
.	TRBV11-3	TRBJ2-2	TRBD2	CASGSGGAPTGELFF	TGTGCCAGCGGTAGCGGGGGGGCCCCCACCGGGGAGCTGTTTTTT
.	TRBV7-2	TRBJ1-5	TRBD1	CASSFGQGQQPQHF	TGTGCCAGCAGCTTTGGACAGGGGCAACAGCCCCAGCATTTT
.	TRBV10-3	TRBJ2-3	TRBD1	CAISESTGTGFSDTQYF	TGTGCCATCAGTGAGTCGACCGGGACAGGGTTCTCAGATACGCAGTATTTT
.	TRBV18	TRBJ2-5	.	CASSTGGQETQYF	TGTGCCAGCTCAACCGGGGGCCAAGAGACCCAGTACTTC
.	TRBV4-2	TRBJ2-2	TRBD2	CASSPQGSGRSTGELFF	TGTGCCAGCAGCCCCCAGGGTAGCGGGAGAAGTACCGGGGAGCTGTTTTTT
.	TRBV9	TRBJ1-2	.	CASSQGPGGYGYTF	TGTGCCAGCAGCCAGGGACCGGGAGGCTATGGCTACACCTTC
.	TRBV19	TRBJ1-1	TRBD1	CASSVTGGNTEAFF	TGTGCCAGTAGTGTGACAGGGGGGAACACTGAAGCTTTCTTT
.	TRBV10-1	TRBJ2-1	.	CASSESPNGGNEQFF	TGCGCCAGCAGTGAGTCCCCGAATGGCGGCAATGAGCAGTTCTTC
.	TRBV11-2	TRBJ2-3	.	CASSLSTDTQYF	TGTGCCAGCAGCTTGAGTACAGATACGCAGTATTTT
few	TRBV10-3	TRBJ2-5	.	CAISEGGSVQETQYF	TGTGCCATCAGTGAAGGAGGGTCCGTCCAAGAGACCCAGTACTTC
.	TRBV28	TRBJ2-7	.	CASSSPYLNVEQYF	TGTGCCAGCAGTTCCCCCTACTTAAACGTCGAGCAGTACTTC
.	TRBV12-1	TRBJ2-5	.	CASMAGTDSRETQYF	TGTGCCAGCATGGCCGGGACAGACTCGCGCGAGACCCAGTACTTC
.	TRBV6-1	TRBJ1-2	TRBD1	CASSRPGQGTYGYTF	TGTGCCAGCAGTAGGCCGGGACAGGGAACCTATGGCTACACCTTC
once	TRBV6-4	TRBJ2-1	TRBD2	CASSDTSGGNEQFF	TGTGCCAGCAGTGACACTAGCGGGGGCAATGAGCAGTTCTTC
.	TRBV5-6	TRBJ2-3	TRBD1	CASSTRTGGTDTQYF	TGTGCCAGCAGCACTCGGACAGGGGGCACAGATACGCAGTATTTT
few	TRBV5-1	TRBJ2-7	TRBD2	CASSPGGPLYEQYF	TGCGCCAGCAGCCCGGGAGGCCCTCTCTACGAGCAGTACTTC
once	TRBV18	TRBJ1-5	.	CASSPPNAGADQPQHF	TGTGCCAGCTCACCACCTAACGCAGGCGCCGATCAGCCCCAGCATTTT
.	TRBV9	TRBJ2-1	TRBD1	CASSPGRGLNEQFF	TGTGCCAGCAGCCCGGGCAGGGGGCTGAATGAGCAGTTCTTC
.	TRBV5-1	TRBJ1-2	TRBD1	CASSLGQGGLYGYTF	TGCGCCAGCAGCTTGGGACAGGGGGGGCTCTATGGCTACACCTTC
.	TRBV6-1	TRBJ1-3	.	CASSEYPGGGNTIYF	TGTGCCAGCAGTGAATACCCGGGGGGCGGAAACACCATATATTTT
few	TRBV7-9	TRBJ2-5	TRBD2	CASSPSGGAGETQYF	TGTGCCAGCAGCCCGAGCGGGGGGGCTGGAGAGACCCAGTACTTC
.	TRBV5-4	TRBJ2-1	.	CASSLDQGSYNEQFF	TGTGCCAGCAGCTTAGACCAGGGGTCCTACAATGAGCAGTTCTTC
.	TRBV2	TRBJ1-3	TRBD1	CASRLDRGSGNTIYF	TGTGCCAGCAGGTTAGACAGGGGCTCTGGAAACACCATATATTTT
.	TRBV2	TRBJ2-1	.	CASSPLGRTYNEQFF	TGTGCCAGCAGTCCCCTGGGCAGAACCTACAATGAGCAGTTCTTC
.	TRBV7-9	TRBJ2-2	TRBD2	CASSLAGLAGSGYGELFF	TGTGCCAGCAGCTTAGCGGGACTAGCGGGCTCAGGATACGGGGAGCTGTTTTTT
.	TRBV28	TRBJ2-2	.	CASSLDFGELFF	TGTGCCAGCAGTTTAGACTTCGGGGAGCTGTTTTTT
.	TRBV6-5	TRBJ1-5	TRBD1	CASTKGDRGYQPQHF	TGTGCCAGCACCAAGGGGGACAGGGGCTATCAGCCCCAGCATTTT
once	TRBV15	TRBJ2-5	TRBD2	CATSRRLTSGAVETQYF	TGTGCCACCAGCAGACGCCTGACTAGCGGGGCCGTTGAGACCCAGTACTTC
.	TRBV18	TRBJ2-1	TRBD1	CASSPYQGGAGYEQFF	TGTGCCAGCTCACCATATCAAGGGGGCGCGGGCTATGAGCAGTTCTTC
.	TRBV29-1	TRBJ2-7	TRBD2	CSVHIGRMTSGSYEQYF	TGCAGCGTCCATATCGGACGAATGACTAGCGGCTCCTACGAGCAGTACTTC
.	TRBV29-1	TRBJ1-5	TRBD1	CSVMTGQGGQPQHF	TGCAGCGTGATGACGGGACAGGGGGGACAGCCCCAGCATTTT
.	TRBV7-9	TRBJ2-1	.	CASSTLPGQYNEQFF	TGTGCCAGCAGCACCCTACCCGGACAGTACAATGAGCAGTTCTTC
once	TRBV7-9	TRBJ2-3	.	CASSPQGGTDTQYF	TGTGCCAGCAGCCCGCAAGGAGGCACAGATACGCAGTATTTT
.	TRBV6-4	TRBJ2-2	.	CASRRWGDTGELFF	TGTGCCAGCAGACGGTGGGGGGACACCGGGGAGCTGTTTTTT
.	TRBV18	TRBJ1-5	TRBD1	CASSLDRGNQPQHF	TGTGCCAGCTCACTGGACAGGGGCAATCAGCCCCAGCATTTT
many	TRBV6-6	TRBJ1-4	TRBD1	CASSSSGTENEKLFF	TGTGCCAGCAGTTCCTCCGGGACAGAGAATGAAAAACTGTTTTTT
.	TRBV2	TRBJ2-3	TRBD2	CASSTLAGGTDTQYF	TGTGCCAGCAGCACACTAGCGGGGGGCACAGATACGCAGTATTTT
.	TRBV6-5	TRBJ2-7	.	CASSYSWSRLGEQYF	TGTGCCAGCAGTTACTCGTGGAGCCGGCTAGGAGAGCAGTACTTC
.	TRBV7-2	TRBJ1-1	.	CASSFRMNTEAFF	TGTGCCAGCAGCTTCAGAATGAACACTGAAGCTTTCTTT
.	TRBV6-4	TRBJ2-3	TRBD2	CASSDSTSGGDTQYF	TGTGCCAGCAGTGACTCGACTAGCGGGGGAGATACGCAGTATTTT
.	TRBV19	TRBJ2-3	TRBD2	CASKGRAGAADTQYF	TGTGCCAGTAAAGGGAGAGCGGGAGCGGCAGATACGCAGTATTTT
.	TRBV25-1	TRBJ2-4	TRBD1	CASSVGTGGKNIQYF	TGTGCCAGCAGTGTTGGGACAGGGGGGAAAAACATTCAGTACTTC
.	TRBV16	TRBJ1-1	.	CASSQDTPMGNTEAFF	TGTGCCAGCAGCCAAGACACCCCTATGGGGAACACTGAAGCTTTCTTT
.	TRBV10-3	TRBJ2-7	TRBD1	CAISFGQGAPYEQYF	TGTGCCATCAGTTTTGGACAGGGGGCACCCTACGAGCAGTACTTC
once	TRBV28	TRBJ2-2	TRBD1	CASKLGQGAGELFF	TGTGCCAGCAAGCTGGGACAGGGGGCCGGGGAGCTGTTTTTT
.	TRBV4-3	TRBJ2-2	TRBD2	CASSPTSGGYTGELFF	TGCGCCAGCAGCCCAACTAGCGGGGGTTACACCGGGGAGCTGTTTTTT
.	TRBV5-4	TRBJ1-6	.	CASSLASQGPNSPLHF	TGTGCCAGCAGCTTGGCCTCGCAGGGGCCTAACTCACCCCTCCACTTT
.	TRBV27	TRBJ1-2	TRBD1	CASSTIPQGADGYTF	TGTGCCAGCAGTACTATCCCCCAGGGGGCTGATGGCTACACCTTC
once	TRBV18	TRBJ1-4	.	CASSLLDTGREKLFF	TGTGCCAGCTCACTTTTGGACACAGGTCGTGAAAAACTGTTTTTT
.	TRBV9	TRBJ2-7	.	CASSDLTGNPYEQYF	TGTGCCAGCAGCGATCTCACAGGGAACCCCTACGAGCAGTACTTC
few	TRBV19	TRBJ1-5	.	CASSIDLGAGNQPQHF	TGTGCCAGTAGTATAGATCTAGGGGCTGGCAATCAGCCCCAGCATTTT
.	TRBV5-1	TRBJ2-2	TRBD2	CASSLEARGYTGELFF	TGCGCCAGCAGCTTGGAGGCGCGGGGGTACACCGGGGAGCTGTTTTTT
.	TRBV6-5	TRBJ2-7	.	CASSFRGGEVTYEQYF	TGTGCCAGCAGTTTCCGCGGAGGGGAAGTCACCTACGAGCAGTACTTC